Listed here are 25 T cell receptor beta chains from one sample, sequenced in a study of T cell changes during pregnancy in multiple sclerosis. The assay was immunoSEQ multiplex PCR, and TCRdb's table has in-frame clones only and misses some. Of 52,000 or so clones in the sample, about 90% were seen once. This specimen consisted of CD4+ T cells from peripheral blood mononuclear cells, obtained in the first trimester of pregnancy. The source is a female donor with multiple sclerosis, enrolled in a pregnancy study.

V and J are TRBV9 and TRBJ1-4; D possibly corresponds to TRBD1 (5 bases). The germline V gene has CDR1 SGDLS and CDR2 YYNGEE. The CDR3 sequence is 15 residues long. Trimming cost V 3 bases and J 7 bases, with 16 bases left between them. The CDR3 bases are TGTGCCAGCAGCGCGGGAGGGACCTGGGGTGAAAAACTGTTTTTT. Translating it yields CASSAGGTWGEKLFF.

V gene TRBV19 combines with J gene TRBJ1-1; 7 bases are a match to TRBD1. Trimming at V came to 9 bases and at J to 1 base, leaving 8 bases not matched to a gene. This CDR3 comprises 14 residues. Germline loops: CDR1 LNHDA, CDR2 SQIVND (reference sequence). The CDR3 protein is CASHLGQANTEAFF. The CDR3 nucleotides are TGTGCCAGCCACCTTGGACAGGCGAACACTGAAGCTTTCTTT.

The V and J genes are TRBV6-1 and TRBJ1-2; no reliable D call. Trimming shortened V by 3 bases and J by 8 bases, and 10 bases separated the two germline ends. The CDR3 runs to 12 residues. CDR1 and CDR2 (germline): MNHNS, SASEGT. DNA of the CDR3: TGTGCCAGCAGTGAGACTTTGAACGGCTACACCTTC. Translated: CASSETLNGYTF.

The rearrangement joins TRBV7-3 to TRBJ2-3, with a possible D match to TRBD1 (5 bases). Germline-derived CDR1 and CDR2 are SGHTA and FQGTGA. The length of the CDR3 is 14 residues. Deletions cut 1 base from V and 3 bases from J, with 8 bases between. The CDR3 spells CASSLSPGTDTQYF. The CDR3, as DNA: TGTGCCAGCAGCTTAAGTCCAGGGACAGATACGCAGTATTTT.

V and J are TRBV5-1 and TRBJ1-3; 8 nucleotides align to TRBD1. Per the germline V gene, CDR1 is SGHRS and CDR2 is YFSETQ. The CDR3 spans 17 residues. V lost 0 bases to trimming and J lost 3 bases; unmatched junction nucleotides: 8. Here the CDR3 DNA reads TGCGCCAGCAGCTTGGAACAGGGGGTAATTGGTGGAAACACCATATATTTT. Translated, it gives CASSLEQGVIGGNTIYF.

This clone has just one count. The chain links TRBV5-1 to TRBJ1-3, with D uncertain. This CDR3 has 14 residues. Germline lookup yields CDR1 SGHRS and CDR2 YFSETQ. Trimming cost V 4 bases and J 8 bases, with 16 bases left between them. CDR3 in DNA: TGCGCCAGCAGCCCCGACTCAACGCGGGACACCATATATTTT. Amino acids: CASSPDSTRDTIYF.

This chain joins TRBV18 and TRBJ1-6, with 9 bases lining up with TRBD1. The CDR3 has 14 amino acids. J was trimmed by 10 bases and V by 3 bases; bases with no gene match: 4. Germline loops: CDR1 KGHSH, CDR2 LQKENI. This chain's CDR3 is CASSPGTGPSPLHF. The CDR3 DNA reads as TGTGCCAGCTCACCGGGGACAGGGCCCTCACCCCTCCACTTT.

In its sample, this clone was seen a few times. J is TRBJ1-1 and V is TRBV18; weak D call: TRBD1 (6 bases). Trimming took off 1 base at V and 1 base at J, with 16 bases between the two ends. Germline lookup yields CDR1 KGHSH and CDR2 LQKENI. This CDR3 contains 17 residues. The CDR3 region has the DNA TGTGCCAGCTCACCACTTGGTTCCGGGACAAGGAACACTGAAGCTTTCTTT. It yields the protein CASSPLGSGTRNTEAFF. Full variable domain (rest looked up from reference TRBV18 and TRBJ1-1): NAGVMQNPRHLVRRRGQEARLRCSPMKGHSHVYWYRQLPEEGLKFMVYLQKENIIDESGMPKERFSAEFPKEGPSILRIQQVVRGDSAAYFCASSPLGSGTRNTEAFFGQGTRLTVV.

V and J are TRBV29-1 and TRBJ2-1; TRBD1 matches at 10 bases. Germline lookup yields CDR1 SQVTM and CDR2 ANQGSEA. The length of the CDR3 is 14 residues. With 6 bases clipped from V and 4 bases from J, the junction kept 6 bases outside the gene matches. CDR3 DNA: TGCAGCGTGGCAGGACAGGGGGTATACAATGAGCAGTTCTTC. Translated, it gives CSVAGQGVYNEQFF.

The gene calls are TRBV9 and TRBJ1-1; 7 nucleotides agree with TRBD1. CDR1 and CDR2 from the germline V gene are SGDLS and YYNGEE. The CDR3 is 15 residues long. The J segment lost 0 bases and the V segment lost 0 bases, leaving 2 bases of the junction unmatched. CDR3: CASSVGTGLNTEAFF. The DNA for the CDR3 is TGTGCCAGCAGCGTAGGGACAGGCCTGAACACTGAAGCTTTCTTT.

This clone was observed a few times. The V call is TRBV7-9, the J call TRBJ1-4; the match to TRBD1 covers 7 bases. CDR3 length: 16 residues. Germline V gene data show CDR1 as SEHNR and CDR2 as FQNEAQ (reference sequence). V was pared by 4 bases and J by 1 base, with 6 bases of the junction left unmatched. The CDR3 is CASSSRDSITNEKLFF. The DNA of the CDR3 is TGTGCCAGCAGCTCCCGGGACAGCATAACTAATGAAAAACTGTTTTTT. The variable domain in full, completed from reference TRBV7-9 and TRBJ1-4, reads DTGVSQNPRHKITKRGQNVTFRCDPISEHNRLYWYRQTLGQGPEFLTYFQNEAQLEKSRLLSDRFSAERPKGSFSTLEIQRTEQGDSAMYLCASSSRDSITNEKLFFGSGTQLSVL.

The chain uses TRBV18 and TRBJ2-1; D is ambiguous. Trimming took 6 bases from V and 2 from J, leaving 11 bases between them. The CDR3 totals 14 residues. CDR1 is KGHSH and CDR2 is LQKENI in the germline V gene. CDR3 sequence: CASSLPPPYNEQFF. The CDR3 coding sequence is TGTGCCAGCTCCCTACCTCCCCCCTACAATGAGCAGTTCTTC. The whole variable domain, remainder taken from reference TRBV18 and TRBJ2-1, is NAGVMQNPRHLVRRRGQEARLRCSPMKGHSHVYWYRQLPEEGLKFMVYLQKENIIDESGMPKERFSAEFPKEGPSILRIQQVVRGDSAAYFCASSLPPPYNEQFFGPGTRLTVL.

The rearrangement links TRBV15 to TRBJ2-7; D perhaps matches TRBD2 (6 bases). This CDR3 comprises 14 residues. The germline V gene has CDR1 LNHNV and CDR2 YYDKDF (reference sequence). V was trimmed by 0 bases and J by 0 bases, leaving 6 bases between them. DNA of the CDR3: TGTGCCACCAGCAGAGAGGGGGGCTCCTACGAGCAGTACTTC. This gives the protein CATSREGGSYEQYF.

V usage is TRBV19 and J usage is TRBJ1-5, with a tentative D call TRBD1 (5 bases). Per germline, CDR1 LNHDA and CDR2 SQIVND (reference sequence). V shed 9 bases and J shed 0 bases, with 15 bases lying between them. The CDR3 is made up of 15 amino acids. CDR3 in DNA: TGTGCCAGCAAGACAGTCTTCGATAGCAATCAGCCCCAGCATTTT. Translated: CASKTVFDSNQPQHF.

The chain employs TRBV2 and TRBJ1-4; TRBD1 might be the D (6 bases). Trimming left V 6 bases short and J 4 bases short, with 15 bases between. Germline loops: CDR1 SNHLY, CDR2 FYNNEI. The CDR3 is 15 amino acids. CDR3 protein: CASRGRTGSNEKLFF. The CDR3 DNA reads as TGTGCCAGCAGGGGGCGAACAGGGAGTAATGAAAAACTGTTTTTT.

V and J are TRBV18 and TRBJ2-3; 9 bases map to TRBD2. V dropped 5 bases and J dropped 3; count of bases not matched to a gene: 6. This CDR3 has 15 amino acids. Per the germline V gene, CDR1 is KGHSH and CDR2 is LQKENI. The CDR3 DNA is TGTGCCAGCTCATCTAGCGGGGAGTTTACAGATACGCAGTATTTT. This translates into CASSSSGEFTDTQYF.

The chain carries TRBV5-1 and TRBJ2-7; D unclear. Trimming cost V 1 base and J 2 bases, with 7 bases left between them. The CDR3 spans 13 residues. Germline lookup yields CDR1 SGHRS and CDR2 YFSETQ. CDR3 nucleotide sequence: TGCGCCAGCAGCTTGCAGTATCCCTACGAGCAGTACTTC. It codes for CASSLQYPYEQYF. Full variable domain (outside the CDR3, taken from reference TRBV5-1 and TRBJ2-7): KAGVTQTPRYLIKTRGQQVTLSCSPISGHRSVSWYQQTPGQGLQFLFEYFSETQRNKGNFPGRFSGRQFSNSRSEMNVSTLELGDSALYLCASSLQYPYEQYFGPGTRLTVT.

The chain recombines TRBV13 with TRBJ2-6; D is unclear. The germline gives CDR1 PRHDT, CDR2 FYEKMQ (reference sequence). The CDR3 consists of 15 residues. Trimming removed 5 bases from V and 4 bases from J, with 12 bases in between. In DNA, the CDR3 is TGTGCCAGCAGCGCCAGTCTTCCGGGGGCCAACGTCCTGACTTTC. It is translated as CASSASLPGANVLTF.

This rearrangement joins TRBV5-1 to TRBJ1-2; 10 bases map to TRBD1. CDR1 and CDR2 (germline): SGHRS, YFSETQ. The CDR3 is made up of 15 amino acids. Trimming cost V 3 bases and J 5 bases; bases outside gene matches: 7. CDR3 nucleotide sequence: TGCGCCAGCAGCTCAGACAGGGGGCGCGTGTATGGCTACACCTTC. Residues: CASSSDRGRVYGYTF.

The rearrangement joins TRBV5-6 to TRBJ2-7; the match to TRBD1 covers 10 bases. Germline V gives CDR1 SGHDT, CDR2 YYEEEE. V gave up 4 bases and J gave up 3 bases; unmatched junction bases: 10. The CDR3 has 16 residues. The CDR3 region has the DNA TGTGCCAGCAGCCGACGACCGGGACAGGGGATCTACGAGCAGTACTTC. It codes for CASSRRPGQGIYEQYF.

Here the CDR3 DNA reads TGTGCCAGCAGAAGACAGGGGGCCGCCTACGAGCAGTACTTC. It is translated as CASRRQGAAYEQYF. The chain employs TRBV27 and TRBJ2-7, with TRBD1 identical over 10 bases. This CDR3 is built from 14 residues. Per germline, CDR1 MNHEY and CDR2 SMNVEV (reference sequence). Trimming cost V 6 bases and J 2 bases; bases outside gene matches: 4.

This chain joins TRBV7-8 and TRBJ2-5, with 13 bases fitting TRBD2. The CDR3 runs 15 residues. The germline gives CDR1 SGHVS, CDR2 FQNEAQ. V lost 6 bases, J lost 5 bases, and 6 bases stayed unmatched. The CDR3 protein is CASSRTSGRRETQYF. The CDR3 nucleotides read TGTGCCAGCAGTCGGACTAGCGGGAGAAGGGAGACCCAGTACTTC.

The rearrangement links TRBV28 to TRBJ2-2; D may be TRBD1 (6 bases). The CDR3 is 16 residues long. V was trimmed by 3 bases and J by 5 bases, leaving 16 bases between them. Germline loops: CDR1 MDHEN, CDR2 SYDVKM. The CDR3 DNA sequence: TGTGCCAGCAGTTTTGGGGGCTGGGGTGAAACCGGGGAGCTGTTTTTT. Its protein is CASSFGGWGETGELFF. The whole variable domain, remainder taken from reference TRBV28 and TRBJ2-2, is DVKVTQSSRYLVKRTGEKVFLECVQDMDHENMFWYRQDPGLGLRLIYFSYDVKMKEKGDIPEGYSVSREKKERFSLILESASTNQTSMYLCASSFGGWGETGELFFGEGSRLTVL.

Concerning this clone itself: The sample contains more than one DNA sequence encoding this CDR3. V is TRBV19 and J is TRBJ2-7; the D gene is possibly TRBD2 (5 bases). The ends were cut back, 3 bases at V and 7 bases at J, with 13 bases in the middle. CDR3 length: 13 amino acids. Germline CDR1 is LNHDA and CDR2 is SQIVND (reference sequence). CDR3 in DNA: TGTGCCAGTAGTATCGCCCGAGACTATGAGCAGTACTTC. Its translation is CASSIARDYEQYF.

The rearrangement joins TRBV13 to TRBJ2-4; D possibly corresponds to TRBD2 (7 bases). This CDR3 is built from 16 residues. V lost 8 bases to trimming and J lost 0 bases, with 17 bases between them. CDR1 and CDR2 (germline): PRHDT, FYEKMQ (reference sequence). CDR3 amino acids: CASRGGLAVAKNIQYF. CDR3 sequence (DNA): TGTGCCAGCCGAGGGGGGCTAGCGGTAGCCAAAAACATTCAGTACTTC. The whole variable domain, remainder taken from reference TRBV13 and TRBJ2-4, is AAGVIQSPRHLIKEKRETATLKCYPIPRHDTVYWYQQGPGQDPQFLISFYEKMQSDKGSIPDRFSAQQFSDYHSELNMSSLELGDSALYFCASRGGLAVAKNIQYFGAGTRLSVL.